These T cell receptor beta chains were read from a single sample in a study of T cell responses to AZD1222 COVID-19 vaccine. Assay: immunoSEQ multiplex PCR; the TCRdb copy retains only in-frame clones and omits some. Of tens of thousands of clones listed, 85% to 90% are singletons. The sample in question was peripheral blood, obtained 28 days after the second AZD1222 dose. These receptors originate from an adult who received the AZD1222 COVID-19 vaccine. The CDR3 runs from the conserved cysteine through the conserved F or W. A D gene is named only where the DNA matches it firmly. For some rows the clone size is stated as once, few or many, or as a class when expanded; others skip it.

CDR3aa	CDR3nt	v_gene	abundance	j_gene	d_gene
CASSPPSAGGYEQYF	TGTGCCAGCTCACCACCTTCTGCAGGGGGCTACGAGCAGTACTTC	TRBV18	.	TRBJ2-7	TRBD1
CAAAVRRAGNTEAFF	TGTGCCGCAGCGGTTCGGCGGGCCGGGAACACTGAAGCTTTCTTT	TRBV7-9	.	TRBJ1-1	.
CASSLTGGTEAFF	TGTGCCAGCAGCCTCACAGGGGGCACTGAAGCTTTCTTT	TRBV7-8	.	TRBJ1-1	TRBD1
CASSLGLWDLETQYF	TGTGCCAGCAGCTTAGGCCTTTGGGATTTGGAGACCCAGTACTTC	TRBV7-8	.	TRBJ2-5	.
CASSSNRDRSYEQYF	TGTGCCAGCAGCTCCAACCGGGACCGCTCCTACGAGCAGTACTTC	TRBV7-8	.	TRBJ2-7	.
CASWDRYMNTEAFF	TGTGCCAGCTGGGACAGATACATGAACACTGAAGCTTTCTTT	TRBV2	.	TRBJ1-1	TRBD1
CASSSGGSSGANVLTF	TGCGCCAGCAGCTCAGGGGGGAGCTCTGGGGCCAACGTCCTGACTTTC	TRBV5-1	.	TRBJ2-6	.
CASSYPGTGGNTEAFF	TGTGCCAGCAGTTACCCCGGGACAGGGGGGAACACTGAAGCTTTCTTT	TRBV6-5	.	TRBJ1-1	TRBD1
CASSEDWGASTYEQYF	TGTGCCAGCAGTGAAGACTGGGGGGCGAGTACCTACGAGCAGTACTTC	TRBV6-1	.	TRBJ2-7	.
CASSHRAGEDNEQFF	TGTGCCAGCAGCCATCGGGCAGGGGAGGACAATGAGCAGTTCTTC	TRBV3-1/TRBV3-2	.	TRBJ2-1	.
CASSEEGRGTTEAFF	TGTGCCAGCAGTGAAGAGGGGAGGGGAACCACTGAAGCTTTCTTT	TRBV2	few	TRBJ1-1	.
CASHTAVPNTGELFF	TGTGCCAGCCATACGGCAGTGCCGAACACCGGGGAGCTGTTTTTT	TRBV6-7	.	TRBJ2-2	.
CASRLAGGREDTQYF	TGTGCCAGCAGATTAGCGGGGGGGCGTGAAGATACGCAGTATTTT	TRBV6-5	.	TRBJ2-3	TRBD2
CASSLWGDNEQFF	TGTGCCAGCAGCTTGTGGGGAGACAATGAGCAGTTCTTC	TRBV7-9	.	TRBJ2-1	.
CAAGPGDVSTDTQYF	TGCGCCGCGGGCCCGGGAGATGTTAGCACAGATACGCAGTATTTT	TRBV5-1	once	TRBJ2-3	.
CASSYQGTYGYTF	TGTGCCAGCAGTTACCAGGGGACCTATGGCTACACCTTC	TRBV6-5	.	TRBJ1-2	.
CASLRGLAETQYF	TGTGCCAGCTTGAGAGGGTTGGCAGAGACCCAGTACTTC	TRBV2	.	TRBJ2-5	.
CASSTPGLQRGAEAFF	TGTGCCAGCAGCACTCCGGGACTCCAAAGGGGCGCTGAAGCTTTCTTT	TRBV13	once	TRBJ1-1	.
CASSPIILNNEQFF	TGTGCCAGCAGCCCCATTATCCTTAACAATGAGCAGTTCTTC	TRBV11-2	.	TRBJ2-1	.
CASSLTGSTEAFF	TGTGCCAGCAGTTTAACAGGGTCCACTGAAGCTTTCTTT	TRBV27	.	TRBJ1-1	.
CASSVEVGGPYEQYF	TGTGCCAGCAGCGTAGAGGTGGGGGGCCCCTACGAGCAGTACTTC	TRBV9	.	TRBJ2-7	.
CASSSPGTGGSYEQYF	TGTGCCAGCAGTTCTCCCGGGACAGGGGGTTCCTACGAGCAGTACTTC	TRBV28	.	TRBJ2-7	TRBD1
CASSIGQTSTDTQYF	TGTGCCAGCAGCATCGGGCAGACTAGCACAGATACGCAGTATTTT	TRBV7-6	.	TRBJ2-3	.
CASSLNGGPNEKLFF	TGTGCCAGCAGCTTAAACGGGGGACCTAATGAAAAACTGTTTTTT	TRBV7-9	.	TRBJ1-4	.
CASSERGWGSGANVLTF	TGCGCCAGCAGCGAACGGGGTTGGGGCTCTGGGGCCAACGTCCTGACTTTC	TRBV5-1	.	TRBJ2-6	.
CASSPTGGGQPQHF	TGTGCCAGCAGCCCTACAGGGGGCGGACAGCCCCAGCATTTT	TRBV6-2/TRBV6-3	.	TRBJ1-5	TRBD1
CATRADGSSYEQYF	TGCGCCACCCGGGCGGACGGAAGCTCCTACGAGCAGTACTTC	TRBV5-1	once	TRBJ2-7	.
CASSYAGTENYGYTF	TGTGCCAGCAGTTACGCCGGGACAGAAAACTATGGCTACACCTTC	TRBV6-9	.	TRBJ1-2	TRBD1
CASSFTGQTDTQYF	TGTGCCAGCAGCTTTACAGGGCAGACAGATACGCAGTATTTT	TRBV11-2	.	TRBJ2-3	.
CASSQFTGGGSYNEQFF	TGTGCCAGCAGCCAATTTACAGGGGGCGGCTCCTACAATGAGCAGTTCTTC	TRBV4-2	.	TRBJ2-1	TRBD1
CASRYGLAGEYNEQFF	TGCGCCAGTCGGTACGGACTAGCGGGGGAATACAATGAGCAGTTCTTC	TRBV5-1	once	TRBJ2-1	TRBD2
CASSLSYGNTIYF	TGTGCCAGCAGCTTGAGTTACGGAAACACCATATATTTT	TRBV5-4	.	TRBJ1-3	.
CATSHRDLNQPQHF	TGTGCCACCAGTCATCGGGACCTCAATCAGCCCCAGCATTTT	TRBV15	few	TRBJ1-5	.
CASTGTGLFNGELFF	TGTGCCAGCACCGGGACAGGGTTGTTTAACGGGGAGCTGTTTTTT	TRBV11-2	.	TRBJ2-2	TRBD1
CASSDPSLVREQYF	TGTGCCAGCAGTGATCCTAGCCTAGTACGAGAGCAGTACTTC	TRBV6-1	.	TRBJ2-7	.
CASSLQGGQPQHF	TGTGCCAGTAGTCTACAGGGAGGACAGCCCCAGCATTTT	TRBV19	.	TRBJ1-5	.
CASSLGGRTGELFF	TGTGCCAGCAGCCTAGGGGGGCGTACCGGGGAGCTGTTTTTT	TRBV27	.	TRBJ2-2	.
CASSARGGSNQPQHF	TGTGCCAGCAGCGCCAGGGGGGGTAGCAATCAGCCCCAGCATTTT	TRBV9	.	TRBJ1-5	TRBD1
CASSLVGGPGNTIYF	TGTGCCAGCAGCTTAGTGGGGGGGCCTGGAAACACCATATATTTT	TRBV7-6	.	TRBJ1-3	.
CASSSNRGRGNTIYF	TGTGCCAGCAGTTCTAACAGGGGGCGCGGAAACACCATATATTTT	TRBV6-5	.	TRBJ1-3	TRBD1
CASSARQGFSGNTIYF	TGTGCCAGCAGCGCCAGACAGGGTTTCTCTGGAAACACCATATATTTT	TRBV9	few	TRBJ1-3	TRBD1
CASTRAGGQETQYF	TGTGCCAGCACCCGAGCGGGGGGCCAAGAGACCCAGTACTTC	TRBV6-5	.	TRBJ2-5	TRBD2
CASKTTGGHEQYF	TGTGCCAGCAAGACAACAGGGGGCCACGAGCAGTACTTC	TRBV5-6	.	TRBJ2-7	TRBD1
CASSEAWAANSPLHF	TGTGCCAGCAGTGAGGCGTGGGCAGCTAATTCACCCCTCCACTTT	TRBV6-1	.	TRBJ1-6	.
CASSYKLAGAAYEQYF	TGTGCCAGCAGTTACAAACTAGCGGGGGCAGCCTACGAGCAGTACTTC	TRBV6-6	.	TRBJ2-7	TRBD2
CASRGTSGSTGELFF	TGCGCCAGCAGAGGGACTAGCGGGTCCACCGGGGAGCTGTTTTTT	TRBV10-2	.	TRBJ2-2	TRBD2
CASSLGRGAGGQETQYF	TGTGCCAGCAGCTTAGGGCGCGGAGCGGGGGGGCAGGAGACCCAGTACTTC	TRBV7-9	.	TRBJ2-5	TRBD2
CASSQGQFDGYTF	TGTGCCAGCAGCCAAGGACAGTTCGATGGCTACACCTTC	TRBV3-1/TRBV3-2	.	TRBJ1-2	.
CASSRITEQGSSPLHF	TGTGCCAGCAGCCGGATAACTGAGCAGGGGAGTTCACCCCTCCACTTT	TRBV5-4	.	TRBJ1-6	.
CASSAGWGQEYGYTF	TGCGCCAGCAGCGCGGGTTGGGGGCAGGAGTATGGCTACACCTTC	TRBV5-1	.	TRBJ1-2	.
CASSLGGTGPDYGYTF	TGCGCCAGCAGCTTGGGAGGGACAGGGCCGGACTATGGCTACACCTTC	TRBV5-1	.	TRBJ1-2	TRBD1
CASSEEKGVNTEAFF	TGTGCCAGCAGTGAGGAAAAGGGGGTGAACACTGAAGCTTTCTTT	TRBV2	.	TRBJ1-1	.
CASSFTGTGTGELFF	TGCGCCAGCAGCTTTACCGGGACAGGGACCGGGGAGCTGTTTTTT	TRBV5-1	.	TRBJ2-2	TRBD1
CASSPGTGVNEKLFF	TGTGCCAGCAGCCCTGGGACAGGCGTTAATGAAAAACTGTTTTTT	TRBV7-3	.	TRBJ1-4	TRBD1
CASSPRGTGGLEKLFF	TGTGCCAGTAGCCCCAGGGGGACTGGGGGTCTTGAAAAACTGTTTTTT	TRBV19	.	TRBJ1-4	TRBD1
CASSDPGRGYYNEQFF	TGTGCCAGTAGTGACCCCGGGCGGGGGTATTACAATGAGCAGTTCTTC	TRBV19	.	TRBJ2-1	TRBD2
CASSQDNRVTYNSPLHF	TGCGCCAGCAGCCAAGATAACAGGGTGACCTATAATTCACCCCTCCACTTT	TRBV4-1	.	TRBJ1-6	.
CASSGGRNTEAFF	TGTGCCAGCTCAGGGGGTCGAAACACTGAAGCTTTCTTT	TRBV18	.	TRBJ1-1	.
CASSLRDSYGYTF	TGTGCCAGCAGCTTACGGGACAGCTATGGCTACACCTTC	TRBV7-9	.	TRBJ1-2	TRBD1
CSVEGASGGLGDTQYF	TGCAGCGTTGAAGGAGCGAGCGGGGGACTCGGGGATACGCAGTATTTT	TRBV29-1	.	TRBJ2-3	TRBD2